Below, one TCR beta chain is given with its context. The identical CDR3 is also encoded by other nucleotide sequences in the sample. Time point indicated: baseline, week 1 (first vaccination visit). As to treatment: pre-vaccination baseline after standard-of-care therapy. Tumors from donors were new WHO grade 3 or 4 IDH1-mutant astrocytomas with ATRX loss. The data are from a study of a mutant IDH1 vaccine in newly diagnosed glioma. On the study more broadly: The treated group averaged approximately 42 years old and was around 62% male, 37.5% female. It was radiotherapy, temozolomide, or both that patients received previously, with most receiving both.

Assay used: immunoSEQ multiplex PCR; TCRdb lists only in-frame clones, some missing. The sample lists some 15,000 clones, 85% to 90% occurring once. The CDR3 consists of 13 residues. Deletions cut 7 bases from V and 6 bases from J, with 15 bases between. CDR1 and CDR2 (germline): MDHEN, SYDVKM. The chain links TRBV28 to TRBJ1-2; TRBD1 is a possible D gene (5 bases). The clonotype comes from a woman in her 40s with glioma. Some clones in this sample may be carry-over from other donors' samples. The sample here was PBMCs, taken from a glioma patient treated with radiotherapy, temozolomide or both. Written as DNA, the CDR3 is TGTGCCAGCACCATCAGAGGGGCGGATGGCTACACCTTC. Translation gives CASTIRGADGYTF.